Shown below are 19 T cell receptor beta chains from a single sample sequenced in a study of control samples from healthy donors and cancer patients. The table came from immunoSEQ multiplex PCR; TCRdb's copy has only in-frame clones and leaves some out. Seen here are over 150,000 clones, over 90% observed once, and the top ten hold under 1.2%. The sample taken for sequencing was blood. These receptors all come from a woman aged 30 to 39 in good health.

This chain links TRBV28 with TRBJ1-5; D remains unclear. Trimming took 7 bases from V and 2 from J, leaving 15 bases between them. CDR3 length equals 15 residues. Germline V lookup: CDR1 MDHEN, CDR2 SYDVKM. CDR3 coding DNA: TGTGCCAGCAACCCTGCGACGCAGGGCAATCAGCCCCAGCATTTT. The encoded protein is CASNPATQGNQPQHF.

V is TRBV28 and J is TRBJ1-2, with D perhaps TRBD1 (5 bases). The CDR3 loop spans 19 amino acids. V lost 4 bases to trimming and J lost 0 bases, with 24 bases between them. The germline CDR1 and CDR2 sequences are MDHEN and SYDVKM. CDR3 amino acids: CASSSKPPPRRTTNYGYTF. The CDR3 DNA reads TGTGCCAGCAGTTCGAAACCACCCCCCCGCAGGACAACTAACTATGGCTACACCTTC.

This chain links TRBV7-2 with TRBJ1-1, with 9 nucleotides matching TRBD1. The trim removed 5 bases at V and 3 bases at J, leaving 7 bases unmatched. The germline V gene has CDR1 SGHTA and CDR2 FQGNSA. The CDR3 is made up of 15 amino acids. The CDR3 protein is CASSPDRGGDTEAFF. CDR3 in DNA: TGTGCCAGCAGCCCTGACAGGGGGGGTGACACTGAAGCTTTCTTT. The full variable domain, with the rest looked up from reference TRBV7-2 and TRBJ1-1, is GAGVSQSPSNKVTEKGKDVELRCDPISGHTALYWYRQSLGQGLEFLIYFQGNSAPDKSGLPSDRFSAERTGGSVSTLTIQRTQQEDSAVYLCASSPDRGGDTEAFFGQGTRLTVV.

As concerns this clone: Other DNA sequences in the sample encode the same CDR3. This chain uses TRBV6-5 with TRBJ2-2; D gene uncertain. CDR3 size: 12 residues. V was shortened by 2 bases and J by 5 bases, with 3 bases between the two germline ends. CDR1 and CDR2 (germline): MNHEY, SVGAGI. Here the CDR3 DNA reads TGTGCCAGCAGTTACAGTACCGGGGAGCTGTTTTTT. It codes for CASSYSTGELFF.

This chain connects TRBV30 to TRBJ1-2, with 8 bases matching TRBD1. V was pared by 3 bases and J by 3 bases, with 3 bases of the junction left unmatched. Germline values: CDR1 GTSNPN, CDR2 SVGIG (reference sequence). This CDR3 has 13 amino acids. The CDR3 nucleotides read TGTGCCTGGAGCCCGGGACAGGACTATGGCTACACCTTC. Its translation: CAWSPGQDYGYTF.

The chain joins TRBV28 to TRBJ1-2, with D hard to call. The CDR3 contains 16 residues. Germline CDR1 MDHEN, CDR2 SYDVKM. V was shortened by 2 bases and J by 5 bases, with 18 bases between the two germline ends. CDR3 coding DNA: TGTGCCAGCAGTTTAATCCCCCCCGGTGGAGGGTATGGCTACACCTTC. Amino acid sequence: CASSLIPPGGGYGYTF.

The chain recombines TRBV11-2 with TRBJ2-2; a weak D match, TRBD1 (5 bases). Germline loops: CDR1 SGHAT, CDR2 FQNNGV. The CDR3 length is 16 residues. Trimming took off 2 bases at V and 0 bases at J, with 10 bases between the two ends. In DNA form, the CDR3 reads TGTGCCAGCAGCTTACTAGGGGTCGCGAACACCGGGGAGCTGTTTTTT. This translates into CASSLLGVANTGELFF.

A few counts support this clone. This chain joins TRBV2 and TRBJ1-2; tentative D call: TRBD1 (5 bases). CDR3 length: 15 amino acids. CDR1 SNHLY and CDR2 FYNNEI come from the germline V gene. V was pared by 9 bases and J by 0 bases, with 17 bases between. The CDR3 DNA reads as TGTGCCAGTCACCTGAACGTAGGGGCTAACTATGGCTACACCTTC. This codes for CASHLNVGANYGYTF.

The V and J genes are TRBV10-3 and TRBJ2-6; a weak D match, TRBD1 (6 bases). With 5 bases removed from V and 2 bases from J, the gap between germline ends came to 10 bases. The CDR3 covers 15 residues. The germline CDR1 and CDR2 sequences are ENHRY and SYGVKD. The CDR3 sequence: CAISTGYPGANVLTF. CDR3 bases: TGTGCCATCAGTACAGGGTACCCTGGGGCCAACGTCCTGACTTTC.

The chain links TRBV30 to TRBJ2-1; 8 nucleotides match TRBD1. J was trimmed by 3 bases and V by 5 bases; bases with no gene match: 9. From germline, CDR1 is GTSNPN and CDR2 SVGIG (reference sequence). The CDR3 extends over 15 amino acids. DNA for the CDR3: TGTGCCTGGGGACTGGGACAGGCTCTCTACAATGAGCAGTTCTTC. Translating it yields CAWGLGQALYNEQFF.

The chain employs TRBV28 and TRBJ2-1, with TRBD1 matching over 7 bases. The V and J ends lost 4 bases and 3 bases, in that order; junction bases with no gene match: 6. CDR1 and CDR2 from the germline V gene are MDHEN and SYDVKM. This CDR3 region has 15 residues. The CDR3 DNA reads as TGTGCCAGCAGTTCCGTGGACAGGCACTACAATGAGCAGTTCTTC. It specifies CASSSVDRHYNEQFF.

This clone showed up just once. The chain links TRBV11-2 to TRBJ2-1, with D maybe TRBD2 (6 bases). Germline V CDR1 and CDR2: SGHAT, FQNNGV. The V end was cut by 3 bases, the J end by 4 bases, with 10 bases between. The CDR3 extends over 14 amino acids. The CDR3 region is CASSFEGLYNEQFF. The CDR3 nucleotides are TGTGCCAGCAGCTTCGAGGGACTGTACAATGAGCAGTTCTTC.

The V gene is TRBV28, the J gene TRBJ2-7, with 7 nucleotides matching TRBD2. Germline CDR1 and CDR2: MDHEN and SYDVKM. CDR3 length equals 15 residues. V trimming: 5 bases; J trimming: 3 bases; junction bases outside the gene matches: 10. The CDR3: CASSPSGRGNYEQYF. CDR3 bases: TGTGCCAGCAGTCCCTCGGGGAGGGGAAACTACGAGCAGTACTTC.

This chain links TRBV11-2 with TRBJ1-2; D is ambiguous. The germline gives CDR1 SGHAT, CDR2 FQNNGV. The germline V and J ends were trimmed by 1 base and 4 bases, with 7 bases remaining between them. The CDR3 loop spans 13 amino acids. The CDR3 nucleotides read TGTGCCAGCAGCTTAGTGGGAAGCTATGGCTACACCTTC. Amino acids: CASSLVGSYGYTF.

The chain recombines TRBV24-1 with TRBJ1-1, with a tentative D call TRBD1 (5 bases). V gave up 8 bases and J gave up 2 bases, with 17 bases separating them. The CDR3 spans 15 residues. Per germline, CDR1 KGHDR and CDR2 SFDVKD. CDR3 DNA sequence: TGTGCCACCAATACCCGGGGCACCATTAACACTGAAGCTTTCTTT. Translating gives CATNTRGTINTEAFF.

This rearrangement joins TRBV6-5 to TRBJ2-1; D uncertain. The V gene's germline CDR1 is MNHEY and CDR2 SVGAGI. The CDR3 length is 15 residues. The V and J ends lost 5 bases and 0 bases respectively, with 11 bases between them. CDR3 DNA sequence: TGTGCCAGCAGTCTGACGGAGAGCTCCTACAATGAGCAGTTCTTC. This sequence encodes CASSLTESSYNEQFF.

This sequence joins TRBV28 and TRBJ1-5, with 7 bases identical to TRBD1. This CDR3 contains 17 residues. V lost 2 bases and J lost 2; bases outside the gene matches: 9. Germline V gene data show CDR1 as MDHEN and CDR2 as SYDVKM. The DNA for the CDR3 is TGTGCCAGCAGTTTACCCAGGGGGAATAGGGGCAATCAGCCCCAGCATTTT. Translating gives CASSLPRGNRGNQPQHF.

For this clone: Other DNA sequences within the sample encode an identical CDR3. The DNA for the CDR3 is TGTGCCAGCAGCCCAGGACAGGTTGCCTACGAGCAGTACTTC. This translates into CASSPGQVAYEQYF. The rearrangement joins TRBV9 to TRBJ2-7, with 7 bases that match TRBD1. There are 14 residues in the CDR3. The V and J ends lost 4 bases and 2 bases, in that order; junction bases with no gene match: 6. Germline CDR1 reads SGDLS; CDR2 reads YYNGEE.

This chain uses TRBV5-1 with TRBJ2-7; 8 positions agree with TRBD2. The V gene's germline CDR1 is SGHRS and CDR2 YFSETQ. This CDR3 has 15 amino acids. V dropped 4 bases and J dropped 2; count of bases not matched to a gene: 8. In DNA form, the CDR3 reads TGCGCCAGCAGCCGGGCGGCGGGAGGAGCCTACGAGCAGTACTTC. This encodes CASSRAAGGAYEQYF.